This T cell receptor beta chain was identified in a study of T-cell reconstitution after alpha-beta-depleted transplantation in children. Study-wide results and limits: Alpha-beta T cells present about two months after transplant were reported to originate from several hundred expanded graft clones. Surviving recipient T cells and thymic progenitors accounted for the high day-60 TCRbeta diversity observed in some patients. The authors attributed T-cell counts and diversity one year after transplant mostly to newly produced T cells.

Unique molecular identifiers were used to barcode this TCRbeta library. TCRdb processed the PCR reads anew with MiXCR; each CDR3 protein has one entry. Of just under 350,000 distinct CDR3 sequences listed, roughly 16% were seen once; the top ten hold about 41%. The CDR3 loop spans 16 amino acids. Between the trimmed V and J ends, which lost 2 bases and 3 bases, there was a span of 16 bases. The germline V gene has CDR1 MNHEY and CDR2 SMNVEV (reference sequence). Comments on this clonotype: Its specificity is not known.

Specimen: PBMCs, mostly from graft donor cells, collected 360 days after TCRalphabeta/CD19-depleted stem cell transplant. The TCR originated in a male patient between 2 and 10 years old who had a stem cell transplant for acute lymphoblastic leukemia, so the T cells may come from the graft donor. V usage is TRBV27 and J usage is TRBJ1-1; weak D call: TRBD1 (6 bases). CDR3 sequence reads: CASSLGAGDVHTEAFF. The CDR3 DNA follows: TGTGCCAGCAGTTTAGGAGCAGGGGATGTTCACACTGAAGCTTTCTTT.